These 32 T cell receptor beta chains share one sample of origin, sequenced in a study of metastatic and nonmetastatic thyroid tumors (dated by TCRdb to the early 2020s). Library preparation employed PCR. Instrument on record: Illumina HiSeq 4000. The raw public reads went through TCRdb reprocessing: fastp at Q25, MiXCR clone calling, in-frame beta chains kept. Recorded for this sample are 50,000 or so clones; approximately 20% of them occurred a single time. In total, the top ten clones hold roughly 3.8% of the sample. No treatment had been received by any patient before thyroid surgery. The material sequenced was blood. All receptors derive from a male donor with papillary thyroid cancer or a benign thyroid nodule (not recorded which). Some clones in this sample may be carry-over from other donors' samples.

Turning to this clone: Its ends do not fully match the called genes, so a read error is possible. This chain connects TRBV6-1 to TRBJ1-6, with 7 bases aligning to TRBD1. The CDR3 consists of 16 residues. Germline loops: CDR1 MNHNS, CDR2 SASEGT. CDR3 DNA: TGTGCCAGCAGAACGTCGGGCGGGACAGATAATTCAACCCTCCACTTT. Translated: CASRTSGGTDNSTLHF.

The sample holds one count of this clone. The chain carries TRBV20-1 and TRBJ2-7, with no clear D. This CDR3 region has 17 residues. Germline-derived CDR1 and CDR2 are DFQATT and SNEGSKA (reference sequence). Trimming pared 0 bases from V and 1 base from J, leaving 19 bases between. CDR3 sequence reads: CSARDRAEKIRSYEQYF. The CDR3 nucleotides read TGCAGTGCTAGAGATCGCGCGGAGAAAATTAGGTCCTACGAGCAGTACTTC.

J is TRBJ2-7 and V is TRBV20-1; the match to TRBD2 covers 9 bases. The CDR3 contains 13 residues. The trim removed 1 base at V and 4 bases at J, leaving 2 bases unmatched. CDR1 DFQATT and CDR2 SNEGSKA come from the germline V gene (reference sequence). The CDR3 nucleotides are TGCAGTGCTAGAGTCCTAGCGGGGTACGAGCAGTACTTC. This translates into CSARVLAGYEQYF.

This chain connects TRBV7-3 to TRBJ1-2, with D maybe TRBD1 (6 bases). CDR1 is SGHTA and CDR2 is FQGTGA in the germline V gene. The CDR3 length is 15 residues. V shed 5 bases and J shed 4 bases, with 17 bases lying between them. The CDR3: CASSPLGAQGYGYTF. In DNA form, the CDR3 reads TGTGCCAGCAGCCCCCTGGGGGCACAGGGCTATGGCTACACCTTC.

With regard to this clone: One end of the junction fails to match germline, which may point to a read error. The J gene is TRBJ1-5, the V gene TRBV30; 9 bases align to TRBD1. This CDR3 has 14 amino acids. Per the germline V gene, CDR1 is GTSNPN and CDR2 is SVGIG (reference sequence). The CDR3 sequence: CAWDRGIGNQPHHF. DNA of the CDR3: TGTGCCTGGGACAGGGGGATTGGCAATCAGCCCCACCATTTT.

The CDR3 DNA sequence: TGTGCCTGGGGAAGAACGTACACTGAAGCTTTCTTT. This translates into CAWGRTYTEAFF. J is TRBJ1-1 and V is TRBV30, with D unresolved. V shed 5 bases and J shed 3 bases, with 10 bases lying between them. This CDR3 is built from 12 residues. Germline CDR1 and CDR2: GTSNPN and SVGIG (reference sequence).

This clone was detected ten times or more. The V call is TRBV29-1, the J call TRBJ2-7; 7 bases align to TRBD2. This CDR3 has 15 amino acids. V shed 8 bases, J shed 1 base, and the junction held 14 bases outside the gene matches. The germline V gene has CDR1 SQVTM and CDR2 ANQGSEA. CDR3 loop: CSNGDGAGVSYEQYF. The CDR3 nucleotides read TGCAGCAACGGGGACGGGGCGGGAGTTTCCTACGAGCAGTACTTC.

Sample share makes this clone medium-sized (0.01 to 0.1%). This rearrangement joins TRBV4-1 to TRBJ1-2, with unresolved D. The CDR3 has 13 residues. Germline V gene lookup returns CDR1 MGHRA and CDR2 YSYEKL. Trimming took 1 base from V and 2 from J, leaving 5 bases between them. CDR3 coding DNA: TGCGCCAGCAGCCAAGGGCAGAACTATGGCTACACCTTC. Translation: CASSQGQNYGYTF.

This clone showed up just a few times. This may come from a read error, since a much larger clone is one base off. The V gene is TRBV19, the J gene TRBJ2-1; 8 nucleotides match TRBD1. CDR3 length equals 15 residues. Per the germline V gene, CDR1 is LNHDA and CDR2 is SQIVND (reference sequence). The CDR3 DNA reads TGTGCCAGTAGGGAGACTGGGACAGGTGAGAATGATCAGTTCTTC. Translated, it gives CASRETGTGENDQFF.

This clone was seen more than once but under ten times. The chain's CDR3 is CSASPVGLGYNEQFF. Written as DNA, the CDR3 is TGCAGTGCTAGCCCCGTCGGACTAGGGTACAATGAGCAGTTCTTC. The J gene is TRBJ2-1, the V gene TRBV20-1, with 7 nucleotides matching TRBD2. Germline CDR1 is DFQATT and CDR2 is SNEGSKA (reference sequence). V dropped 3 bases and J dropped 4; count of bases not matched to a gene: 9. The CDR3 has 15 amino acids.

Worth noting for this clone: A read error may account for a junction end that differs from germline. The sample contains more than one DNA sequence encoding this CDR3. The chain links TRBV7-2 to TRBJ2-1; 8 bases line up with TRBD2. CDR1 and CDR2 from the germline V gene are SGHTA and FQGNSA. The CDR3 has 16 amino acids. The CDR3 bases are TGTGCCAGCAGCTTAGCCTGGACTAGCTCCTACAATGAGCAGTTTTTC. Translating gives CASSLAWTSSYNEQFF.

The V gene is TRBV11-1, the J gene TRBJ2-7; D is undetermined. The CDR3 length is 13 residues. CDR1 and CDR2 (germline): SGHAT, FQDESV (reference sequence). The V gene lost 5 bases and the J gene lost 3 bases, with 11 bases spanning the gap. This chain's CDR3 is CASSLGWVYEQYF. In DNA, the CDR3 is TGTGCCAGCAGCCTCGGCTGGGTCTACGAGCAGTACTTC.

This clone was counted a few times. The V call is TRBV6-1, the J call TRBJ2-5; 15 bases fit TRBD2. The CDR3 has 15 residues. V lost 4 bases, J lost 5 bases, and 2 bases stayed unmatched. The germline CDR1 and CDR2 sequences are MNHNS and SASEGT. CDR3 residues: CASSGTSGGAETQYF. CDR3 DNA: TGTGCCAGCAGTGGGACTAGCGGGGGGGCCGAGACCCAGTACTTC.

This clone has a count of ten or more. The V call is TRBV30, the J call TRBJ2-3; 9 bases map to TRBD2. Looked up from germline, CDR1 is GTSNPN and CDR2 is SVGIG (reference sequence). The CDR3 length is 14 residues. With 5 bases clipped from V and 2 bases from J, the junction kept 5 bases outside the gene matches. The DNA of the CDR3 is TGTGCCTGGGTGCTAGCGGGACTCACAGATACGCAGTATTTT. It yields the protein CAWVLAGLTDTQYF.

V gene TRBV18 combines with J gene TRBJ2-7, with a tentative D call TRBD2 (5 bases). Trimming pared 3 bases from V and 0 bases from J, leaving 9 bases between. The CDR3 length is 14 residues. The germline V gene has CDR1 KGHSH and CDR2 LQKENI. In nucleotides, the CDR3 is TGTGCCAGCTCACCTCGGACTGACTCCTACGAGCAGTACTTC. Protein sequence: CASSPRTDSYEQYF.

This clone was seen at least ten times. The rearrangement links TRBV19 to TRBJ2-3; D is unresolved. V lost 1 base, J lost 1 base, and 3 bases lay in between. This CDR3 has 13 amino acids. Germline CDR1 and CDR2: LNHDA and SQIVND (reference sequence). The CDR3 here is CASSIARTDTQYF. CDR3 bases: TGTGCCAGTAGTATAGCGCGCACAGATACGCAGTATTTT.

This clone appeared many times. V usage is TRBV6-1 and J usage is TRBJ1-5; D remains unclear. The CDR3 spans 15 residues. Trimming left V 4 bases short and J 1 base short, with 11 bases between. Germline assignment: CDR1 MNHNS and CDR2 SASEGT. The CDR3 bases are TGTGCCAGCAGTGTTGATTGGTCAAGCAATCAGCCCCAGCATTTT. Amino acid sequence: CASSVDWSSNQPQHF.

This clone was picked up many times. J is TRBJ2-1 and V is TRBV28, with TRBD2 matching 9 bases. V lost 4 bases to trimming and J lost 9 bases; unmatched junction nucleotides: 7. The CDR3 length is 14 residues. The germline gives CDR1 MDHEN, CDR2 SYDVKM. In DNA, the CDR3 is TGTGCCAGCAGTTATGAGAGACTAGCGGCTGAGCAGTTCTTC. This translates into CASSYERLAAEQFF.

The J gene is TRBJ2-3, the V gene TRBV4-2, with 9 nucleotides matching TRBD2. Germline CDR1 LGHNA, CDR2 YNFKEQ. V trimming: 0 bases; J trimming: 4 bases; junction bases outside the gene matches: 2. The CDR3 spans 15 residues. CDR3 sequence (DNA): TGTGCCAGCAGCCAAGAGCGGGGGGGCCCAGATACGCAGTATTTT. It specifies CASSQERGGPDTQYF.

This clone appeared many times. This chain links TRBV4-2 with TRBJ1-2; perhaps TRBD1 as D (5 bases). This CDR3 is built from 15 residues. Germline CDR1 LGHNA, CDR2 YNFKEQ. The V end was cut by 0 bases, the J end by 3 bases, with 11 bases between. The CDR3 sequence is CASSQEIGGDYGYTF. In nucleotides, the CDR3 is TGTGCCAGCAGCCAAGAAATCGGAGGGGACTATGGCTACACCTTC.

The chain joins TRBV6-2 or TRBV6-3 to TRBJ1-1; D ambiguous. V lost 2 bases, J lost 0 bases, and 7 bases lay in between. Per germline, CDR1 MNHEY and CDR2 SVGEGT. The CDR3 has 14 amino acids. This chain's CDR3 is CASSYGDMNTEAFF. Here the CDR3 DNA reads TGTGCCAGCAGTTACGGAGATATGAACACTGAAGCTTTCTTT.

This clone was detected ten times or more. J is TRBJ2-1 and V is TRBV11-2, with a tentative D call TRBD2 (5 bases). The CDR3 extends over 15 amino acids. V shed 1 base and J shed 7 bases, with 14 bases lying between them. Looked up from germline, CDR1 is SGHAT and CDR2 is FQNNGV. CDR3 DNA: TGTGCCAGCAGCTTAGGATTGATGAGGGCGAATGAGCAGTTCTTC. It encodes CASSLGLMRANEQFF.

The genes are TRBV28 and TRBJ1-4; perhaps TRBD1 as D (5 bases). The CDR3 has 15 residues. The V gene lost 1 base and the J gene lost 7 bases, with 13 bases spanning the gap. Germline V gene sequence: CDR1 MDHEN, CDR2 SYDVKM. CDR3 DNA sequence: TGTGCCAGCAGTTTATCCAGGGTACGTGGTGAAAAACTGTTTTTT. This codes for CASSLSRVRGEKLFF.

This clone was observed once. This may be a read error, as it is one base from a much larger clone. V is TRBV11-2 and J is TRBJ2-2, with D possibly matching TRBD2 (6 bases). Germline V gene sequence: CDR1 SGHAT, CDR2 FQNNGV. CDR3 length: 14 amino acids. The CDR3 sequence is CASGLNPGAGELFF. CDR3 in DNA: TGTGCCAGCGGCTTAAACCCGGGAGCCGGGGAGCTGTTTTTT.

In its sample, this clone was seen many times. Other DNA sequences of this sample code for an identical CDR3. The rearrangement links TRBV18 to TRBJ1-4, with 9 bases fitting TRBD1. V was pared by 0 bases and J by 4 bases, with 0 bases of the junction left unmatched. The CDR3 contains 15 residues. Germline V gives CDR1 KGHSH, CDR2 LQKENI. Here the CDR3 reads CASSPPGQGNEKLFF. For the CDR3, the DNA is TGTGCCAGCTCACCACCGGGACAGGGTAATGAAAAACTGTTTTTT.

The rearrangement links TRBV20-1 to TRBJ2-1, with 7 bases identical to TRBD2. Looked up from germline, CDR1 is DFQATT and CDR2 is SNEGSKA (reference sequence). Unmatched junction bases numbered 13, after V lost 6 bases and J lost 8 bases. The CDR3 covers 14 residues. This CDR3 reads CSAPASGSGDEQFF. CDR3 bases: TGCAGTGCACCTGCTAGCGGTTCGGGGGATGAGCAGTTCTTC.

Details on this clone: This CDR3 fails to terminate in the conserved phenylalanine or tryptophan, so it likely reflects a read error. J is TRBJ2-2 and V is TRBV7-3; possible D gene TRBD2, 7 bases. This CDR3 has 17 residues. Germline V lookup: CDR1 SGHTA, CDR2 FQGTGA. V dropped 1 base and J dropped 2 bases, with 14 bases sitting between them. This CDR3 is CASSLSGGAQNTGELFL. DNA of the CDR3: TGTGCCAGCAGCTTAAGTGGGGGGGCCCAAAACACCGGGGAGCTGTTTCTT.

This clone was counted between two and nine times. The gene calls are TRBV25-1 and TRBJ1-2, with 8 bases that match TRBD1. The V segment lost 1 base and the J segment 5 bases; nucleotides outside the gene matches: 12. The germline V gene has CDR1 MGHDK and CDR2 SYGVNS. The CDR3 is 17 amino acids. This CDR3 is CASSESGGGQVTYGYTF. DNA for the CDR3: TGTGCCAGCAGTGAATCGGGAGGGGGACAGGTGACGTATGGCTACACCTTC.

CDR3 nucleotides: TGTGCCAGCAGCTCCCTAACAGGGGGAGGAAACACCATATATTTT. It translates to CASSSLTGGGNTIYF. The chain recombines TRBV5-6 with TRBJ1-3, with 8 bases that match TRBD1. This CDR3 is built from 15 residues. The germline CDR1 and CDR2 sequences are SGHDT and YYEEEE. Trimming took 3 bases from V and 4 from J; bases not matched to a gene: 6.

This clone was seen ten or more times. The chain joins TRBV3-1 to TRBJ2-4; D remains ambiguous. V lost 1 base and J lost 13, with 17 bases in between. The CDR3 consists of 14 residues. CDR1 is LGHDT, CDR2 YNNKEL, per germline (reference sequence). The DNA of the CDR3 is TGTGCCAGCAGCCAAGGTCATGGTCTCCCCAAACAGTACTTC. Protein sequence: CASSQGHGLPKQYF.

This clone turned up a few times. V and J are TRBV9 and TRBJ1-1; possibly TRBD1 for D (5 bases). V dropped 0 bases and J dropped 8 bases, with 8 bases sitting between them. Germline CDR1 SGDLS, CDR2 YYNGEE. The CDR3 consists of 12 residues. DNA for the CDR3: TGTGCCAGCAGCGTAGAAAAGGGGGAAGCTTTCTTT. This gives the protein CASSVEKGEAFF.

The V call is TRBV19, the J call TRBJ2-7; tentatively, D is TRBD1 or TRBD2 (5 bases each). Germline V lookup: CDR1 LNHDA, CDR2 SQIVND (reference sequence). CDR3 size: 14 residues. V dropped 3 bases and J dropped 3 bases, with 12 bases sitting between them. The CDR3 is CASSIGAGNYEQYF. The CDR3, as DNA: TGTGCCAGTAGTATCGGGGCAGGGAACTACGAGCAGTACTTC. The full variable domain, its missing parts supplied by reference TRBV19 and TRBJ2-7, is DGGITQSPKYLFRKEGQNVTLSCEQNLNHDAMYWYRQDPGQGLRLIYYSQIVNDFQKGDIAEGYSVSREKKESFPLTVTSAQKNPTAFYLCASSIGAGNYEQYFGPGTRLTVT.